A single T cell receptor (beta chain) is shown here with its context. This sample stems from a study of blood T cell repertoires in COVID-19. The trim removed 2 bases at V and 10 bases at J, leaving 4 bases unmatched. Germline V lookup: CDR1 LGHDT, CDR2 YNNKEL (reference sequence). The length of the CDR3 is 13 residues. TCRdb's copy holds only in-frame clones and misses some; the assay was immunoSEQ multiplex PCR. The repertoire has 120,000 to 150,000 clones, approximately 87% of them found once; the top ten carry approximately 6.1%. Material for sequencing was peripheral blood. The origin of this receptor is a man older than 75 with acute or convalescent COVID-19. The chain employs TRBV3-1 (or the pseudogene TRBV3-2) and TRBJ2-1; 8 nucleotides align to TRBD2. Here the CDR3 DNA reads TGTGCCAGCAGCCAACTAGCGGGCTGGGAGCAGTTCTTC. Translating gives CASSQLAGWEQFF.